This T cell receptor beta chain was recorded in a study of spatial heterogeneity in lung cancer. Whole-study context: Detection of beta-chain sequences consistently exceeded that of alpha-chain sequences.

TCRdb analysed the 5' RACE reads with MiXCR anew, one entry per CDR3 protein. The sample has some 8,600 distinct CDR3 sequences; 4% to 5% are singletons. This clonotype has ten or more counts. What it binds is unknown. This beta chain slipped into a library made for alpha chains as a stray read, so its size is not meaningful. Study-wide results and caveats: The study found ubiquitous expanded tumor TCRs in blood more at resection than follow-up.

Time point: sample taken at primary tumor resection. Unsorted whole RNA of tumor, nontumor lung or frozen PBMC was sequenced. This clonotype originated in a male donor with early-stage non-small cell lung cancer. Sequencing was performed on PBMCs, taken at surgery.

The CDR3 DNA sequence: TGTGCCACCAAGCCAACAGTAACTAATGAAAAACTGTTTTTT. As protein: CATKPTVTNEKLFF. V is TRBV2 and J is TRBJ1-4; D not resolved. CDR3 length equals 14 residues. Germline CDR1 SNHLY, CDR2 FYNNEI. Between the trimmed V and J ends, which lost 10 bases and 1 base, there was a span of 13 bases.